Listed here is a single T cell receptor (beta chain). Its antigen is undetermined. These data belong to a study of Tregs in tolerant kidney transplant recipients. Study as a whole: Sorting of CD4+CD25+CD127- cells followed 3-day belatacept mixed lymphocyte reactions, sometimes with roughly 5-day graft donor restimulation. Recipient cells were told from donor cells by antibody staining.

Repertoires were generated with immunoSEQ multiplex PCR, while TCRdb's copy carries only in-frame clones and drops some. The data hold around 30,000 clones, with 82% observed a single time. The study, taken as a whole, reports: Few patients were studied, so findings need validation in larger groups. This study did not directly address biological reproducibility.

The sequenced sample consisted of Tregs from blood cultured with allogeneic cells. This TCR came from a human donor in good health.

The CDR3 DNA reads TGTGCCAGCAGTTACTCGAGTCAGCTCGATCAGCCCCAGCATTTT. Protein product: CASSYSSQLDQPQHF. The V call is TRBV6-6, the J call TRBJ1-5; D not resolved. The CDR3 runs 15 residues. Trimming removed 0 bases at V and 5 bases at J, with 11 bases between. Per germline, CDR1 MNHNY and CDR2 SVGAGI (reference sequence).